This T cell receptor (beta chain) was sequenced in a study of T-cell reconstitution after alpha-beta-depleted transplantation in children. The CDR3 is 15 residues long. V was shortened by 2 bases and J by 2 bases, with 11 bases between the two germline ends. Germline CDR1 reads MNHEY; CDR2 reads SVGAGI. This clonotype was found a few times. The authors prepared the TCRbeta library with unique molecular identifiers. TCRdb reprocessed the PCR reads via MiXCR and lists one record per CDR3 protein. This sample has some 290,000 distinct CDR3 sequences, with almost 10% found just once. This sequence originates from a human donor who donated a stem cell graft to a child with SCID. This material consisted of PBMCs from the stem cell graft donor, taken from the stem cell graft. The rearrangement joins TRBV6-5 to TRBJ2-3, with D possibly TRBD2 on 8 matching bases. The CDR3 is CASSYREGATDTQYF. The CDR3 DNA is TGTGCCAGCAGTTACCGGGAGGGGGCCACAGATACGCAGTATTTT.